A single sample is the source of the 20 T cell receptor beta chains below, sequenced in a study of blood T cell repertoires in COVID-19. The assay was immunoSEQ multiplex PCR, and TCRdb's table has in-frame clones only and misses some. This table holds approximately 92,000 clones, roughly 80% found once. Sample: peripheral blood. Receptors originate from a man aged 50-60 years with acute or convalescent COVID-19.

The V gene is TRBV4-1, the J gene TRBJ2-7, with 9 bases aligning to TRBD1. Germline values: CDR1 MGHRA, CDR2 YSYEKL. The CDR3 runs to 15 residues. The V segment lost 2 bases and the J segment 7 bases; nucleotides outside the gene matches: 9. CDR3: CASSQHLQGAWEQYF. For the CDR3, the DNA is TGCGCCAGCAGCCAACATTTACAGGGGGCTTGGGAGCAGTACTTC.

In this sample, this clone turned up a few times. V and J are TRBV30 and TRBJ1-2, with D tentatively TRBD1 (6 bases). Germline V gene sequence: CDR1 GTSNPN, CDR2 SVGIG (reference sequence). Trimming pared 2 bases from V and 5 bases from J, leaving 6 bases between. There are 11 residues in the CDR3. This CDR3 is CAWSTGYGYTF. Here the CDR3 DNA reads TGTGCCTGGAGTACAGGGTATGGCTACACCTTC.

The chain joins TRBV5-1 to TRBJ2-1; TRBD2 aligns across 11 bases. The germline V gene encodes CDR1 SGHRS and CDR2 YFSETQ. The CDR3 extends over 15 amino acids. Losses at the gene ends were 3 bases for V and 7 bases for J; bases not matched to a gene: 6. The CDR3 DNA follows: TGCGCCAGCAGCTCACTCGGGACTAGCGGAAATGAGCAGTTCTTC. The encoded protein is CASSSLGTSGNEQFF.

The CDR3 region is CASRALAGGTDTQYF. CDR3 DNA sequence: TGTGCCAGCAGGGCACTAGCGGGGGGGACAGATACGCAGTATTTT. The chain links TRBV6-5 to TRBJ2-3; 13 positions agree with TRBD2. Per the germline V gene, CDR1 is MNHEY and CDR2 is SVGAGI. This CDR3 is built from 15 residues. With 6 bases clipped from V and 3 bases from J, the junction kept 3 bases outside the gene matches.

V usage is TRBV28 and J usage is TRBJ2-7, with D tentatively TRBD2 (5 bases). The CDR3 is 15 amino acids. CDR1 is MDHEN and CDR2 is SYDVKM in the germline V gene. The V gene lost 4 bases and the J gene lost 1 base, with 14 bases spanning the gap. CDR3 protein: CASSSLAGRSYEQYF. CDR3 sequence (DNA): TGTGCCAGCAGTTCCCTAGCCGGACGGTCCTACGAGCAGTACTTC.

The CDR3 loop is CASSLFSQFSQETQYF. In DNA form, the CDR3 reads TGCGCCAGCAGCTTGTTCTCTCAGTTCAGCCAAGAGACCCAGTACTTC. The chain uses TRBV5-1 and TRBJ2-5; D remains unclear. Trimming stripped 1 base from V and 1 base from J, with 14 bases between. The CDR3 is 16 amino acids. Germline loops: CDR1 SGHRS, CDR2 YFSETQ.

V gene TRBV5-1 combines with J gene TRBJ2-7; a possible D gene is TRBD2 (6 bases). The CDR3 is 15 residues long. Looked up from germline, CDR1 is SGHRS and CDR2 is YFSETQ. Trimming removed 0 bases at V and 2 bases at J, with 12 bases between. As DNA, the CDR3 is TGCGCCAGCAGCTTGGAAGGAGGGTGGGCCTACGAGCAGTACTTC. Amino acid sequence: CASSLEGGWAYEQYF. The variable domain in full, completed from reference TRBV5-1 and TRBJ2-7, reads KAGVTQTPRYLIKTRGQQVTLSCSPISGHRSVSWYQQTPGQGLQFLFEYFSETQRNKGNFPGRFSGRQFSNSRSEMNVSTLELGDSALYLCASSLEGGWAYEQYFGPGTRLTVT.

This clone was detected only once. V is TRBV9 and J is TRBJ2-2; the D gene is possibly TRBD1 (6 bases). Germline assignment: CDR1 SGDLS and CDR2 YYNGEE. V was pared by 0 bases and J by 4 bases, with 13 bases between. The CDR3 has 16 residues. The CDR3 spells CASSVAWGRVTGELFF. In nucleotides, the CDR3 is TGTGCCAGCAGCGTAGCCTGGGGGCGAGTCACCGGGGAGCTGTTTTTT.

The J gene is TRBJ2-7, the V gene TRBV7-9; 14 nucleotides line up with TRBD2. The CDR3 consists of 16 residues. Germline V gene sequence: CDR1 SEHNR, CDR2 FQNEAQ (reference sequence). V was clipped by 6 bases and J by 7 bases; unmatched bases: 11. The CDR3 loop is CASSARLAGGPSEQYF. In nucleotides, the CDR3 is TGTGCCAGCAGTGCGAGACTAGCGGGAGGGCCGTCGGAGCAGTACTTC.

The chain employs TRBV6-2 or TRBV6-3 and TRBJ1-5, with 7 bases aligning to TRBD1. CDR1 is MNHEY, CDR2 SVGEGT, per germline. CDR3 length: 15 residues. The V and J ends lost 5 bases and 7 bases, in that order; junction bases with no gene match: 11. CDR3 in amino acids: CASSPHRDSYQPQHF. For the CDR3, the DNA is TGTGCCAGCAGTCCCCACCGGGACAGCTACCAGCCCCAGCATTTT.

This sequence joins TRBV7-2 and TRBJ2-3; 7 positions match TRBD2. V lost 1 base and J lost 0; bases outside the gene matches: 10. The CDR3 extends over 18 amino acids. Germline V lookup: CDR1 SGHTA, CDR2 FQGNSA. The CDR3 DNA follows: TGTGCCAGCAGCTTAGGTCCGGGAGGTCCTCTTAGCACAGATACGCAGTATTTT. It encodes CASSLGPGGPLSTDTQYF.

The chain uses TRBV7-3 and TRBJ1-5; D may be TRBD1 (6 bases). Per the germline V gene, CDR1 is SGHTA and CDR2 is FQGTGA. V lost 1 base, J lost 4 bases, and 17 bases lay in between. The CDR3 spans 17 residues. The CDR3 is CASSLKNKDSMNQPQHF. CDR3 DNA: TGTGCCAGCAGCTTAAAAAACAAGGACAGTATGAATCAGCCCCAGCATTTT. Together with reference TRBV7-3 and TRBJ1-5, the CDR3 gives the full variable domain: GAGVSQTPSNKVTEKGKYVELRCDPISGHTALYWYRQSLGQGPEFLIYFQGTGAADDSGLPNDRFFAVRPEGSVSTLKIQRTERGDSAVYLCASSLKNKDSMNQPQHFGDGTRLSIL.

The V and J genes are TRBV7-2 and TRBJ2-3; the match to TRBD1 covers 7 bases. After removal of 10 bases from V and 6 bases from J, the junction contained 10 bases not matched to a gene. From germline, CDR1 is SGHTA and CDR2 FQGNSA. The CDR3 sequence is 13 residues long. This CDR3 is CATQPGGLDTQYF. In nucleotides, the CDR3 is TGTGCCACCCAGCCAGGGGGTCTCGATACGCAGTATTTT.

This chain connects TRBV3-1 (or the pseudogene TRBV3-2) to TRBJ2-7; 10 nucleotides agree with TRBD1. This CDR3 spans 15 amino acids. Germline trimming cut 4 bases from V and 2 bases from J; bases unmatched to any gene: 5. The germline CDR1 and CDR2 sequences are LGHDT and YNNKEL (reference sequence). The CDR3 here is CASSPTGTGAYEQYF. The CDR3 coding sequence is TGTGCCAGCAGCCCAACCGGGACAGGGGCCTACGAGCAGTACTTC.

The V gene is TRBV7-2, the J gene TRBJ2-7, with D possibly TRBD1 on 5 matching bases. Germline V gives CDR1 SGHTA, CDR2 FQGNSA. The CDR3 is 14 residues long. V was clipped by 5 bases and J by 2 bases, with 13 bases between them. The CDR3 bases are TGTGCCAGCAGCACCGGACAAGTACCCTACGAGCAGTACTTC. This gives the protein CASSTGQVPYEQYF.

This clone came up a few times. The chain uses TRBV4-1 and TRBJ2-7, with D maybe TRBD2 (5 bases). V lost 1 base and J lost 6, with 16 bases in between. Germline lookup yields CDR1 MGHRA and CDR2 YSYEKL. The CDR3 contains 15 residues. The CDR3 reads CASSQARGRSAEQYF. In nucleotides, the CDR3 is TGCGCCAGCAGCCAAGCTCGTGGGAGATCCGCCGAGCAGTACTTC.

This clone was counted only a few times. This sequence joins TRBV2 and TRBJ1-5; tentatively, D is TRBD1 (5 bases). Trimming shortened V by 6 bases and J by 0 bases, and 9 bases separated the two germline ends. Germline V gives CDR1 SNHLY, CDR2 FYNNEI. The CDR3 length is 14 residues. In DNA, the CDR3 is TGTGCCAGCAGCGACAGAAATAGCAATCAGCCCCAGCATTTT. Protein product: CASSDRNSNQPQHF. Looking up the rest from reference TRBV2 and TRBJ1-5 gives the full variable domain: EPEVTQTPSHQVTQMGQEVILRCVPISNHLYFYWYRQILGQKVEFLVSFYNNEISEKSEIFDDQFSVERPDGSNFTLKIRSTKLEDSAMYFCASSDRNSNQPQHFGDGTRLSIL.

V usage is TRBV3-1 (or the pseudogene TRBV3-2) and J usage is TRBJ2-4; 12 bases fit TRBD2. V gave up 3 bases and J gave up 1 base; unmatched junction bases: 4. Germline CDR1 and CDR2: LGHDT and YNNKEL (reference sequence). The CDR3 runs to 17 residues. CDR3 loop: CASSQTSGGRAKNIQYF. The CDR3 DNA sequence: TGTGCCAGCAGCCAGACTAGCGGGGGCCGGGCCAAAAACATTCAGTACTTC.

This chain joins TRBV5-1 and TRBJ2-3, with D possibly matching TRBD2 (5 bases). CDR1 and CDR2 (germline): SGHRS, YFSETQ. This CDR3 has 14 residues. Deletions cut 7 bases from V and 2 bases from J, with 14 bases between. The CDR3 nucleotides are TGCGCCAGCCGGACTTGGGGTTCCACAGATACGCAGTATTTT. It specifies CASRTWGSTDTQYF. The full variable domain, completed using reference TRBV5-1 and TRBJ2-3, is KAGVTQTPRYLIKTRGQQVTLSCSPISGHRSVSWYQQTPGQGLQFLFEYFSETQRNKGNFPGRFSGRQFSNSRSEMNVSTLELGDSALYLCASRTWGSTDTQYFGPGTRLTVL.

The chain joins TRBV5-4 to TRBJ1-2; D is unresolved. The CDR3 extends over 14 amino acids. With 3 bases removed from V and 0 bases from J, the gap between germline ends came to 9 bases. CDR1 is SGHNT and CDR2 is YYREEE in the germline V gene (reference sequence). CDR3 protein: CASSSPDSNYGYTF. CDR3 nucleotide sequence: TGTGCCAGCAGCTCTCCGGACTCTAACTATGGCTACACCTTC. The variable domain in full, completed from reference TRBV5-4 and TRBJ1-2, reads ETGVTQSPTHLIKTRGQQVTLRCSSQSGHNTVSWYQQALGQGPQFIFQYYREEENGRGNFPPRFSGLQFPNYSSELNVNALELDDSALYLCASSSPDSNYGYTFGSGTRLTVV.